The next 9 T cell receptor beta chains were all read from a single sample in a study of blood T cells in healthy people across ages. Combining a sample-barcoded 5' primer with a J-beta primer mix, a second PCR ran for roughly 6 to 11 cycles. TCRdb reprocessed the 5' RACE reads with MiXCR, giving one entry per CDR3 protein. Among about 750,000 distinct CDR3 sequences listed, about 53% were seen once. Sequencing used blood. The receptors were sampled from a man at least 80 years old in good health.

V gene TRBV5-1 combines with J gene TRBJ1-1, with D maybe TRBD1 (5 bases). The CDR3 loop spans 14 amino acids. Trimming stripped 0 bases from V and 3 bases from J, with 9 bases between. Per the germline V gene, CDR1 is SGHRS and CDR2 is YFSETQ. CDR3 amino acids: CASSLEGVHTEAFF. In DNA, the CDR3 is TGCGCCAGCAGCTTGGAAGGGGTTCACACTGAAGCTTTCTTT.

The chain combines TRBV11-2 with TRBJ1-4; 9 nucleotides match TRBD1. This CDR3 has 15 amino acids. Germline CDR1 is SGHAT and CDR2 is FQNNGV. Trimming took 1 base from V and 7 from J; bases not matched to a gene: 4. The CDR3 nucleotides are TGTGCCAGCAGCTTAGTTACAGGGGGCGGTGAAAAACTGTTTTTT. Amino acid sequence: CASSLVTGGGEKLFF.

The chain joins TRBV28 to TRBJ2-1, with D unresolved. The CDR3 length is 15 residues. The germline CDR1 and CDR2 sequences are MDHEN and SYDVKM. V was pared by 2 bases and J by 4 bases, with 12 bases between. CDR3 protein: CASSLKAERYNEQFF. The CDR3 DNA follows: TGTGCCAGCAGTTTAAAGGCAGAAAGATACAATGAGCAGTTCTTC.

The chain carries TRBV5-1 and TRBJ1-2; TRBD1 matches at 8 bases. The CDR3 runs to 15 residues. CDR1 is SGHRS, CDR2 YFSETQ, per germline. The J segment lost 8 bases and the V segment lost 4 bases, leaving 13 bases of the junction unmatched. The CDR3 region is CASSPGDRSGYGYTF. The CDR3 DNA follows: TGCGCCAGCAGCCCGGGGGACAGGTCCGGCTACGGCTACACCTTC.

The V gene is TRBV20-1, the J gene TRBJ2-1; weak D call: TRBD2 (5 bases). Deletions cut 0 bases from V and 4 bases from J, with 16 bases between. Germline CDR1 is DFQATT and CDR2 is SNEGSKA (reference sequence). The CDR3 runs 16 residues. The CDR3 sequence: CSARDRRAVSYNEQFF. The CDR3 DNA sequence: TGCAGTGCTAGAGATCGACGAGCGGTTTCGTACAATGAGCAGTTCTTC.

V usage is TRBV7-2 and J usage is TRBJ2-1; the match to TRBD1 covers 9 bases. Germline V gene sequence: CDR1 SGHTA, CDR2 FQGNSA. The J segment lost 7 bases and the V segment lost 2 bases, leaving 12 bases of the junction unmatched. The CDR3 extends over 17 amino acids. The CDR3 spells CASSLTTGTGWGNEQFF. The CDR3, as DNA: TGTGCCAGCAGCTTAACCACCGGGACAGGGTGGGGTAATGAGCAGTTCTTC.

The chain couples TRBV27 to TRBJ2-7; a possible D gene is TRBD2 (5 bases). CDR3 length: 14 amino acids. Germline-derived CDR1 and CDR2 are MNHEY and SMNVEV (reference sequence). V lost 3 bases and J 0 bases, leaving 9 bases between the germline ends. The CDR3 DNA is TGTGCCAGCAGTTTCGTCGGGGTCTCCTACGAGCAGTACTTC. Its translation: CASSFVGVSYEQYF.

A note on this clonotype: A read error is possible here, since a much larger clone lies one base away. The chain uses TRBV27 and TRBJ2-1, with TRBD1 matching 9 bases. The end of the DNA is better explained by TRBJ2-7, so the J call may be wrong. The CDR3 has 14 residues. Germline V CDR1 and CDR2: MNHEY, SMNVEV (reference sequence). The CDR3 DNA follows: TGTGCCAGCAGCCCCCGGGACAGGGACTACGAGCAGTACTTC. Its translation is CASSPRDRDYEQYF.

The chain joins TRBV12-3 or TRBV12-4 to TRBJ2-5; D is unresolved. The CDR3 length is 14 residues. Trimming removed 4 bases from V and 3 bases from J, with 12 bases in between. The CDR3 spells CASSSYQREETQYF. The CDR3 DNA follows: TGTGCCAGCAGTTCCTATCAACGGGAAGAGACCCAGTACTTC.